The 19 T cell receptor beta chains reported below all come from one sample, sequenced in a study of graft-versus-host responses after intestinal transplantation (dated by TCRdb to the early 2020s). Their specific antigens are unknown. The library was obtained by the immunoSEQ multiplex PCR assay. Sourced from immuneACCESS, this table was stored by TCRdb with only in-frame sequences that have V and J called. A share of the clones is absent; for the studies checked, an unresolved V gene accounts for under half, and the remainder has no known explanation. This sample has about 120,000 clones in its table, and around 95% of those were observed once. The ten largest clones add up to around 3% of the sample. Per the publication, the time point label means: cells obtained before transplantation from donor or recipient. This material consisted of unstimulated CD8+ T cells sorted from spleen or lymph node cells, taken before intestinal transplant. All receptors come from a human donor who received an intestinal transplant.

The V call is TRBV4-1, the J call TRBJ2-5; maybe TRBD2 (7 bases). CDR3 size: 15 residues. Trimming stripped 0 bases from V and 5 bases from J, with 13 bases between. CDR1 MGHRA and CDR2 YSYEKL come from the germline V gene. The CDR3 sequence is CASSQDRGAGETQYF. The CDR3 coding sequence is TGCGCCAGCAGCCAAGATCGGGGGGCAGGGGAGACCCAGTACTTC.

This chain connects TRBV13 to TRBJ2-2; TRBD2 agrees at 8 bases. This CDR3 has 14 amino acids. CDR1 is PRHDT, CDR2 FYEKMQ, per germline (reference sequence). The junction had 9 bases not matched to a gene; V was cut back by 10 bases and J by 5 bases. The CDR3 DNA sequence: TGTGCCACCTCCGGGGGGGAGGAAACCGGGGAGCTGTTTTTT. Protein product: CATSGGEETGELFF.

Only one count was recorded for this clone. The CDR3 protein is CASSGTSGSINEQFF. In DNA, the CDR3 is TGTGCCAGCAGCGGGACTAGCGGGAGTATAAATGAGCAGTTCTTC. The chain recombines TRBV9 with TRBJ2-1; TRBD2 matches 13 bases. Trimming took 3 bases from V and 7 from J; bases not matched to a gene: 4. CDR3 length: 15 residues. Germline V lookup: CDR1 SGDLS, CDR2 YYNGEE.

The chain joins TRBV27 to TRBJ2-7, with D perhaps matching TRBD2 (5 bases). Germline V gene sequence: CDR1 MNHEY, CDR2 SMNVEV (reference sequence). The V gene lost 2 bases and the J gene lost 0 bases, with 14 bases spanning the gap. The CDR3 contains 16 residues. CDR3 in DNA: TGTGCCAGCAGTTTAATAGGTGAGCGGAGCTCCTACGAGCAGTACTTC. Its protein product is CASSLIGERSSYEQYF.

The gene calls are TRBV28 and TRBJ2-7, with D perhaps assigned TRBD1 or TRBD2 (5 bases each). Germline CDR1 is MDHEN and CDR2 is SYDVKM. V was trimmed by 2 bases and J by 2 bases, leaving 13 bases between them. The CDR3 is 15 amino acids. CDR3 protein: CASSLVPGATYEQYF. The CDR3 coding sequence is TGTGCCAGCAGTTTAGTACCCGGGGCAACCTACGAGCAGTACTTC.

This clone showed up just once. The rearrangement links TRBV15 to TRBJ1-3; D is ambiguous. Germline CDR1 LNHNV, CDR2 YYDKDF (reference sequence). The CDR3 runs to 17 residues. The germline V and J ends were trimmed by 0 bases and 0 bases, with 12 bases remaining between them. The CDR3 region is CATSRDTTAISGNTIYF. CDR3 in DNA: TGTGCCACCAGCAGAGATACGACTGCTATCTCTGGAAACACCATATATTTT.

V usage is TRBV13 and J usage is TRBJ2-1; TRBD2 is a possible D gene (5 bases). V was cut by 4 bases and J by 0 bases, with 13 bases left in between. In germline, CDR1 is PRHDT, CDR2 FYEKMQ (reference sequence). The CDR3 consists of 16 residues. The CDR3 here is CASSYYGIGSYNEQFF. CDR3 DNA sequence: TGTGCCAGCAGCTATTACGGGATTGGCTCCTACAATGAGCAGTTCTTC.

This clone was detected only once. This rearrangement joins TRBV27 to TRBJ1-2; D is unclear. The CDR3 spans 14 residues. Trimming shortened V by 2 bases and J by 0 bases, and 7 bases separated the two germline ends. Germline assignment: CDR1 MNHEY and CDR2 SMNVEV (reference sequence). The DNA for the CDR3 is TGTGCCAGCAGTTTAACGGCCTCTAACTATGGCTACACCTTC. Its translation is CASSLTASNYGYTF.

CDR3 bases: TGTGCCAGCAGCTTAAAGGGAGGCGGGAGGGGGCAAGAGACCCAGTACTTC. Its translation is CASSLKGGGRGQETQYF. J is TRBJ2-5 and V is TRBV7-3, with TRBD2 matching 9 bases. In germline, CDR1 is SGHTA, CDR2 FQGTGA. V dropped 1 base and J dropped 2; count of bases not matched to a gene: 8. The CDR3 loop spans 17 amino acids.

The CDR3 coding sequence is TGCGCCAGCAGCCAAAGGGCAGAAGGGGGGAATGGCTACACCTTC. Its translation is CASSQRAEGGNGYTF. The rearrangement joins TRBV4-1 to TRBJ1-2; a weak D match, TRBD1 (6 bases). CDR1 and CDR2 (germline): MGHRA, YSYEKL. The CDR3 is 15 residues long. Trimming removed 2 bases at V and 6 bases at J, with 16 bases between.

J is TRBJ2-3 and V is TRBV2; 7 bases agree with TRBD1. Germline V gene sequence: CDR1 SNHLY, CDR2 FYNNEI. The CDR3 length is 15 residues. The V gene end was trimmed by 5 bases and the J gene end by 5 bases; junction bases not matched to a gene: 10. The DNA of the CDR3 is TGTGCCAGCAGTTCGGACAGGATTGACAAAGATACGCAGTATTTT. Its protein is CASSSDRIDKDTQYF.

This sequence joins TRBV27 and TRBJ1-2; D may be TRBD1 (5 bases). V was clipped by 6 bases and J by 8 bases, with 22 bases between them. The CDR3 covers 15 residues. Germline V gives CDR1 MNHEY, CDR2 SMNVEV (reference sequence). The CDR3 DNA sequence: TGTGCCAGCAGCATGGGGCCTCTACGCGGGGGGGGCTACACCTTC. Translation: CASSMGPLRGGGYTF.

This clone was seen only once. The V gene is TRBV28, the J gene TRBJ2-7; D is perhaps TRBD1 (6 bases). The V end was cut by 10 bases, the J end by 2 bases, with 18 bases between. The germline V gene has CDR1 MDHEN and CDR2 SYDVKM. CDR3 length: 14 residues. The CDR3 reads CAISDRSLTYEQYF. The CDR3 region has the DNA TGTGCCATCTCAGACAGGTCCCTTACCTACGAGCAGTACTTC.

This rearrangement joins TRBV27 to TRBJ2-5; D is ambiguous. V was trimmed by 4 bases and J by 1 base, leaving 10 bases between them. CDR1 is MNHEY and CDR2 is SMNVEV in the germline V gene (reference sequence). CDR3 size: 14 residues. The DNA for the CDR3 is TGTGCCAGCAGTTCCCTCTACGGCCAAGAGACCCAGTACTTC. It codes for CASSSLYGQETQYF.

The V call is TRBV15, the J call TRBJ2-7, with D perhaps TRBD1 (6 bases). Trimming removed 3 bases from V and 2 bases from J, with 11 bases in between. The CDR3 runs to 14 residues. Looked up from germline, CDR1 is LNHNV and CDR2 is YYDKDF (reference sequence). CDR3 loop: CATSSWTVPYEQYF. The CDR3 DNA reads as TGTGCCACCAGCAGTTGGACAGTGCCCTACGAGCAGTACTTC.

V and J are TRBV19 and TRBJ2-3, with TRBD2 matching 12 bases. Germline V CDR1 and CDR2: LNHDA, SQIVND (reference sequence). CDR3 length: 18 amino acids. Unmatched junction bases numbered 6, after V lost 1 base and J lost 1 base. The DNA for the CDR3 is TGTGCCAGTAGTATAGTTCTAGCGGGAGGGGTTGGCACAGATACGCAGTATTTT. This encodes CASSIVLAGGVGTDTQYF.

The CDR3 sequence is CASSESVDRGQNEQFF. Written as DNA, the CDR3 is TGCGCCAGCAGTGAGTCCGTGGACAGGGGGCAGAATGAGCAGTTCTTC. This rearrangement joins TRBV10-1 to TRBJ2-1; 11 bases are a match to TRBD1. The CDR3 is made up of 16 amino acids. From germline, CDR1 is WNHNN and CDR2 SYGVQD (reference sequence). V shed 0 bases and J 7 bases; nucleotides not matched to a gene: 5.

The rearrangement uses TRBV6-5 and TRBJ2-1, with 7 positions matching TRBD2. V shed 4 bases and J 6 bases; nucleotides not matched to a gene: 9. The CDR3 runs 15 residues. Germline V gene sequence: CDR1 MNHEY, CDR2 SVGAGI. CDR3 nucleotides: TGTGCCAGCAGTTTGGCGGGAGACGGGGGCAATGAGCAGTTCTTC. The encoded protein is CASSLAGDGGNEQFF.

The J gene is TRBJ2-3, the V gene TRBV28; D not certain. Germline CDR1 MDHEN, CDR2 SYDVKM. This CDR3 spans 15 amino acids. V was clipped by 5 bases and J by 2 bases, with 14 bases between them. The CDR3 coding sequence is TGTGCCAGCAGTAACCCGGGCCCGATCACAGATACGCAGTATTTT. It is translated as CASSNPGPITDTQYF.